Each of the 31 T cell receptor beta chains below was sequenced from the same sample in a study of post-analysis software for immune sequencing data. Study-wide points: A few TRBV segments (TRBV5-6, TRBV5-1 and TRBV20-1 among them) occurred more frequently in patients than in controls.

Unique molecular identifiers were built into the TCR beta cDNA libraries. TCRdb independently ran MiXCR on the PCR reads; one entry per CDR3 protein. The sample carries 600,000 to 700,000 distinct CDR3 sequences, 59% recorded once. Their antigens remain unidentified. The material sequenced was blood. These receptors all stem from a girl aged 2 to 10 with multiple sclerosis.

The V gene is TRBV13, the J gene TRBJ2-3; D call uncertain. The CDR3 runs 15 residues. Deletions cut 5 bases from V and 2 bases from J, with 14 bases between. Looked up from germline, CDR1 is PRHDT and CDR2 is FYEKMQ (reference sequence). The CDR3 is CASSTSEKTTDTQYF. As DNA, the CDR3 is TGTGCCAGCAGCACCTCAGAGAAGACCACAGATACGCAGTATTTT.

The genes are TRBV20-1 and TRBJ2-1, with unresolved D. Between the trimmed V and J ends, which lost 2 bases and 0 bases, there was a span of 11 bases. CDR3 length: 15 amino acids. The V gene's germline CDR1 is DFQATT and CDR2 SNEGSKA (reference sequence). The CDR3 sequence is CSARRFSSSYNEQFF. As DNA, the CDR3 is TGCAGTGCTAGAAGGTTCTCGAGCTCCTACAATGAGCAGTTCTTC.

In its sample, this clonotype was seen a few times. This chain connects TRBV7-9 to TRBJ2-5; D not resolved. Germline CDR1 and CDR2: SEHNR and FQNEAQ (reference sequence). V was clipped by 2 bases and J by 2 bases, with 9 bases between them. The CDR3 spans 14 residues. The CDR3 loop is CASSLSPPQETQYF. In DNA, the CDR3 is TGTGCCAGCAGCTTATCTCCCCCACAAGAGACCCAGTACTTC.

This chain connects TRBV10-3 to TRBJ1-1, with unresolved D. The CDR3 is 13 residues long. In germline, CDR1 is ENHRY, CDR2 SYGVKD. Trimming removed 4 bases at V and 1 base at J, with 7 bases between. The CDR3 DNA follows: TGTGCCATCAGTGCCTCAGGGAACACTGAAGCTTTCTTT. It encodes CAISASGNTEAFF.

As to this clonotype: It may be a read error: a sequence one base away is much more abundant. The chain combines TRBV7-9 with TRBJ2-3; 11 bases fit TRBD2. This CDR3 is 15 amino acids long. J gave up 6 bases and V 6 bases, and 8 bases lay outside the gene matches. Germline CDR1 and CDR2: SEHNR and FQNEAQ (reference sequence). CDR3 region: CASRPDSGGADTQYF. CDR3 coding DNA: TGTGCCAGCAGACCCGATAGCGGGGGGGCGGATACGCAGTATTTT.

V is TRBV6-5 and J is TRBJ2-5; D perhaps matches TRBD2 (6 bases). The V end lost 0 bases, the J end lost 5 bases, and 13 bases lay between the germline ends. CDR1 is MNHEY, CDR2 SVGAGI, per germline. The CDR3 loop spans 15 amino acids. CDR3 in amino acids: CASSYSGREEETQYF. The CDR3 DNA follows: TGTGCCAGCAGTTACTCGGGCAGGGAGGAGGAGACCCAGTACTTC.

V is TRBV7-2 and J is TRBJ2-1; either TRBD1 or TRBD2 may fit D (5 bases each). V shed 1 base and J shed 8 bases, with 9 bases lying between them. Germline CDR1 is SGHTA and CDR2 is FQGNSA. This CDR3 contains 13 residues. The CDR3 DNA reads as TGTGCCAGCAGCTTAGGAGGGGAGCATGAGCAGTTCTTC. Translating gives CASSLGGEHEQFF.

This chain joins TRBV7-9 and TRBJ2-5, with D unclear. Germline CDR1 SEHNR, CDR2 FQNEAQ (reference sequence). V dropped 5 bases and J dropped 1 base, with 8 bases sitting between them. CDR3 length equals 13 residues. The CDR3, as DNA: TGTGCCAGCAGCCGCCCGGCCCAAGAGACCCAGTACTTC. It yields the protein CASSRPAQETQYF.

This chain links TRBV4-1 with TRBJ2-7; TRBD1 agrees at 10 bases. The ends lost 4 bases at V and 7 bases at J; junction bases unmatched: 13. This CDR3 region has 16 residues. Germline CDR1 MGHRA, CDR2 YSYEKL. The CDR3 reads CASSPSGTGAYNEQYF. DNA for the CDR3: TGCGCCAGCAGCCCATCCGGGACAGGGGCCTACAATGAGCAGTACTTC.

V gene TRBV4-3 combines with J gene TRBJ2-1; the D gene is possibly TRBD2 (5 bases). The CDR3 consists of 15 residues. V lost 4 bases and J 8 bases, leaving 18 bases between the germline ends. Germline V gene lookup returns CDR1 LGHNA and CDR2 YSLEER. CDR3 loop: CASSRQGRGRDEQFF. The CDR3 DNA sequence: TGCGCCAGCAGCCGTCAAGGTAGAGGGCGGGATGAGCAGTTCTTC.

This clonotype showed up just a few times. The V call is TRBV12-3 or TRBV12-4, the J call TRBJ1-4; unclear D gene. The CDR3 sequence is 14 residues long. V was cut by 1 base and J by 16 bases, with 19 bases left in between. The CDR3 loop is CASSLVRCGNFPFF. The CDR3 DNA reads as TGTGCCAGCAGTTTAGTGAGGTGCGGGAACTTTCCGTTTTTT.

This clonotype was seen more than once but under ten times. The chain employs TRBV20-1 and TRBJ2-7; no firm D call. Germline V gene data show CDR1 as DFQATT and CDR2 as SNEGSKA (reference sequence). The CDR3 spans 13 residues. Trimming removed 0 bases at V and 4 bases at J, with 10 bases between. The CDR3 sequence is CSAREVRSYEQYF. The CDR3 DNA reads TGCAGTGCTAGAGAAGTGAGATCTTACGAGCAGTACTTC.

The J gene is TRBJ1-4, the V gene TRBV6-5, with a tentative D call TRBD1 (6 bases). CDR3 length: 12 amino acids. V lost 6 bases to trimming and J lost 8 bases, with 10 bases between them. Germline CDR1 is MNHEY and CDR2 is SVGAGI. CDR3 residues: CASRGGQEKLFF. CDR3 sequence (DNA): TGTGCCAGCAGAGGGGGTCAAGAAAAACTGTTTTTT.

This clonotype was observed a single time. J is TRBJ2-1 and V is TRBV5-6; D not certain. V was shortened by 5 bases and J by 8 bases, with 17 bases between the two germline ends. Germline V gene sequence: CDR1 SGHDT, CDR2 YYEEEE. There are 14 residues in the CDR3. The DNA for the CDR3 is TGTGCCAGCAGATGGACCGACGGTGGGGATGAGCAGTTCTTC. This sequence encodes CASRWTDGGDEQFF.

This clonotype has just a few counts. The chain carries TRBV5-1 and TRBJ2-7, with 7 nucleotides matching TRBD1. The CDR3 is made up of 15 amino acids. Germline V gives CDR1 SGHRS, CDR2 YFSETQ. Trimming removed 4 bases from V and 0 bases from J; junction bases left unmatched: 7. The CDR3 loop reads CASSPGQEFSYEQYF. The CDR3 nucleotides read TGCGCCAGCAGCCCAGGACAGGAGTTCTCCTACGAGCAGTACTTC.

The chain is built from TRBV5-1 and TRBJ2-3; the D gene is possibly TRBD2 (5 bases). Germline V lookup: CDR1 SGHRS, CDR2 YFSETQ. Trimming stripped 2 bases from V and 0 bases from J, with 19 bases between. The CDR3 is 18 residues long. CDR3 loop: CASSFSVSGSSSTDTQYF. DNA for the CDR3: TGCGCCAGCAGCTTTAGTGTGTCGGGGTCATCTAGCACAGATACGCAGTATTTT.

The rearrangement joins TRBV6-6 to TRBJ1-2; 9 positions agree with TRBD1. Unmatched junction bases numbered 9, after V lost 6 bases and J lost 7 bases. The CDR3 length is 14 residues. Germline values: CDR1 MNHNY, CDR2 SVGAGI (reference sequence). In DNA, the CDR3 is TGTGCCAGCAGCCCCGGGACAGGGTGGGGTGGCTACACCTTC. This translates into CASSPGTGWGGYTF.

This clonotype was counted between two and nine times. The V and J genes are TRBV11-2 and TRBJ2-5; a weak D match, TRBD1 (6 bases). Trimming left V 0 bases short and J 12 bases short, with 11 bases between. CDR3 length: 12 residues. Germline CDR1 and CDR2: SGHAT and FQNNGV. The CDR3 spells CASSLDTGLEYF. The CDR3 nucleotides are TGTGCCAGCAGCTTAGACACAGGGTTGGAGTACTTC.

The rearrangement uses TRBV7-9 and TRBJ1-4; D is perhaps TRBD1 (5 bases). V was pared by 7 bases and J by 3 bases, with 21 bases between. CDR1 is SEHNR, CDR2 FQNEAQ, per germline (reference sequence). This CDR3 contains 17 residues. The CDR3: CASTPNGGILANEKLFF. Here the CDR3 DNA reads TGTGCCAGCACCCCCAACGGGGGTATATTGGCTAATGAAAAACTGTTTTTT.

A remark on this clonotype: At one end the junction does not follow the germline gene, possibly because of a read error. This chain uses TRBV6-5 with TRBJ2-1; 7 bases agree with TRBD1. Germline V gene sequence: CDR1 MNHEY, CDR2 SVGAGI. The CDR3 has 15 residues. The CDR3 nucleotides read TGTGCCAGCACTTACGTATCGGGACAGTACAATGAGCAGTTCTTC. Its translation is CASTYVSGQYNEQFF.

V usage is TRBV3-1 and J usage is TRBJ2-4; TRBD2 matches at 9 bases. Trimming removed 4 bases from V and 8 bases from J; junction bases left unmatched: 3. CDR1 and CDR2 (germline): LGHDT, YNNKEL (reference sequence). The CDR3 is 13 residues long. The DNA of the CDR3 is TGTGCCAGCAGCCCTAGCGGGACGGACATTCAGTACTTC. Its translation: CASSPSGTDIQYF.

The chain has TRBV4-3 and TRBJ2-1; the match to TRBD2 covers 8 bases. The V segment lost 1 base and the J segment 7 bases; nucleotides outside the gene matches: 18. Germline V CDR1 and CDR2: LGHNA, YSLEER. The CDR3 has 19 residues. CDR3 in amino acids: CASSQATDSSGGPRNEQFF. The CDR3 region has the DNA TGCGCCAGCAGCCAAGCGACTGACTCGAGCGGGGGCCCTCGAAATGAGCAGTTCTTC.

V and J are TRBV3-1 and TRBJ1-2; 10 bases match TRBD1. Germline V CDR1 and CDR2: LGHDT, YNNKEL (reference sequence). This CDR3 comprises 15 residues. Trimming took 2 bases from V and 4 from J; bases not matched to a gene: 4. In DNA form, the CDR3 reads TGTGCCAGCAGCCAAATGAGGACAGGGGGCTATGGCTACACCTTC. Its protein product is CASSQMRTGGYGYTF.

The chain has TRBV12-3 or TRBV12-4 and TRBJ1-2; tentative D call: TRBD1 (6 bases). V was clipped by 2 bases and J by 5 bases, with 12 bases between them. This CDR3 is 14 amino acids long. For the CDR3, the DNA is TGTGCCAGCAGTTTAAAAACAGGGCCTTATGGCTACACCTTC. Protein: CASSLKTGPYGYTF.

The chain uses TRBV6-1 and TRBJ1-5, with unresolved D. The CDR3 covers 15 residues. In germline, CDR1 is MNHNS, CDR2 SASEGT. Trimming took off 6 bases at V and 5 bases at J, with 17 bases between the two ends. CDR3 sequence reads: CASRNREGMYQPQHF. CDR3 sequence (DNA): TGTGCCAGCAGGAACCGAGAGGGTATGTATCAGCCCCAGCATTTT.

The chain has TRBV12-3 or TRBV12-4 and TRBJ1-5; perhaps TRBD1 as D (5 bases). The CDR3 consists of 14 residues. Deletions cut 6 bases from V and 8 bases from J, with 17 bases between. CDR3 region: CASRGGGREKPQHF. CDR3 DNA: TGTGCCAGCAGAGGAGGCGGCAGGGAGAAGCCCCAGCATTTT.

The chain carries TRBV20-1 and TRBJ2-5; 8 bases align to TRBD1. The germline CDR1 and CDR2 sequences are DFQATT and SNEGSKA (reference sequence). The CDR3 covers 13 residues. Trimming cost V 5 bases and J 5 bases; bases outside gene matches: 7. This CDR3 reads CSAPWTGLETQYF. CDR3 in DNA: TGCAGTGCTCCATGGACAGGGCTGGAGACCCAGTACTTC.

This chain connects TRBV5-1 to TRBJ2-4; TRBD2 matches 7 bases. The DNA end is more similar to TRBJ2-7, so the J call may be wrong. The CDR3 totals 15 residues. Germline CDR1 is SGHRS and CDR2 is YFSETQ. This CDR3 is CASGKNSGRAREQYF. CDR3 DNA: TGCGCCAGCGGCAAGAATAGCGGGCGGGCCCGCGAGCAGTACTTC.

The rearrangement links TRBV20-1 to TRBJ2-2; unclear D gene. Germline CDR1 DFQATT, CDR2 SNEGSKA (reference sequence). CDR3 size: 12 residues. V gave up 6 bases and J gave up 6 bases, with 11 bases separating them. For the CDR3, the DNA is TGCAGTGCAAAGATACTCCCCGGGGAGCTGTTTTTT. Encoded protein: CSAKILPGELFF.

Notes on this clonotype: Compared with germline, one end of the junction differs, possibly owing to a read error. V usage is TRBV5-1 and J usage is TRBJ2-1; 11 bases line up with TRBD2. CDR3 size: 12 residues. Germline V lookup: CDR1 SGHRS, CDR2 YFSETQ. This CDR3 is CACSTSGGYEFF. DNA for the CDR3: TGCGCCTGCAGCACTAGCGGGGGATACGAGTTCTTC.

This chain links TRBV20-1 with TRBJ2-1; TRBD2 matches 7 bases. Germline trimming cut 6 bases from V and 9 bases from J; bases unmatched to any gene: 11. Germline V gene data show CDR1 as DFQATT and CDR2 as SNEGSKA (reference sequence). CDR3 length equals 13 residues. CDR3 nucleotide sequence: TGCAGTGCCCCCCAGCGTGGGAGGGGTGAGCAGTTCTTC. Amino acid sequence: CSAPQRGRGEQFF.